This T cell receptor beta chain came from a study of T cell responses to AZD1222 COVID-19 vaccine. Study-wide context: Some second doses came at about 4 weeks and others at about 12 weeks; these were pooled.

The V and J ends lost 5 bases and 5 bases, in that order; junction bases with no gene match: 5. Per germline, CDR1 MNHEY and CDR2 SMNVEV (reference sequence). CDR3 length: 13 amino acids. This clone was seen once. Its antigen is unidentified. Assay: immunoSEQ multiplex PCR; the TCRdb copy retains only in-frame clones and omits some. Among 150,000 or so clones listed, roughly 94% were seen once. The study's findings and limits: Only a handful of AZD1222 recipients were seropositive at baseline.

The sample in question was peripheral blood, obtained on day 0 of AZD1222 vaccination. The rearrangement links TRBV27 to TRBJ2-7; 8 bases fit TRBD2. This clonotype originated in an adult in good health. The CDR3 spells CASSTGGSHEQYF. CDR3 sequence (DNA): TGTGCCAGCAGTACGGGAGGGAGCCACGAGCAGTACTTC.